Presented here are 32 T cell receptor beta chains from one specimen sequenced in a study of blood T cells in healthy people across ages. With a J-beta primer mix and a sample-barcoded 5' primer, a second PCR ran about 7 to 12 cycles. TCRdb re-analysed the 5' RACE reads in MiXCR, keeping a single row per CDR3 protein. Among 800,000 or so distinct CDR3 sequences listed, 60% to 80% were seen once. The source material was blood. These receptor sequences come from a man in his thirties or forties in good health.

The chain links TRBV2 to TRBJ2-4, with TRBD1 matching over 7 bases. The closer fit of TRBJ2-7 to the DNA end suggests the J call may be wrong. Germline V lookup: CDR1 SNHLY, CDR2 FYNNEI. The CDR3 length is 14 residues. The CDR3 DNA reads as TGTGCCAGCAGTGAAAGCGGACAGGACTACGAGCAGTACTTC. Protein product: CASSESGQDYEQYF.

The chain recombines TRBV5-1 with TRBJ2-4, with D possibly matching TRBD1 (6 bases). CDR1 and CDR2 (germline): SGHRS, YFSETQ. V gave up 5 bases and J gave up 13 bases, with 19 bases separating them. The CDR3 spans 13 residues. The CDR3 loop is CASSWDIHGEQYF. CDR3 nucleotides: TGCGCCAGCAGTTGGGACATCCACGGGGAGCAGTACTTC.

The genes are TRBV28 and TRBJ2-4, with 7 nucleotides matching TRBD2. In germline, CDR1 is MDHEN, CDR2 SYDVKM. This CDR3 region has 15 residues. Losses at the gene ends were 4 bases for V and 4 bases for J; bases not matched to a gene: 7. CDR3 DNA: TGTGCCAGCAGTTCTCCGGGGGAGGGAAAAAACATTCAGTACTTC. Translated, it gives CASSSPGEGKNIQYF.

This clonotype was seen only a few times. One junction end does not reproduce the germline sequence, and a read error may be involved. The rearrangement joins TRBV7-9 to TRBJ2-7; TRBD1 aligns across 7 bases. The length of the CDR3 is 17 residues. From germline, CDR1 is SEHNR and CDR2 FQNEAQ (reference sequence). The CDR3 nucleotides read TGTGCCAGCAGCTTCCTACTAACAGGGGCCAGCTCCTACGAGCGGTACTTC. Translation: CASSFLLTGASSYERYF.

The CDR3 DNA sequence: TGTGCCAGCAGCTCAATGAGAGATACGCAGTATTTT. Translating gives CASSSMRDTQYF. This chain uses TRBV13 with TRBJ2-3; D remains unclear. CDR3 size: 12 residues. Germline CDR1 reads PRHDT; CDR2 reads FYEKMQ (reference sequence). V lost 4 bases, J lost 5 bases, and 7 bases lay in between.

This chain uses TRBV2 with TRBJ2-1; D gene ambiguous. Germline CDR1 reads SNHLY; CDR2 reads FYNNEI. Between the trimmed V and J ends, which lost 4 bases and 6 bases, there was a span of 7 bases. The CDR3 loop spans 12 amino acids. DNA for the CDR3: TGTGCCAGCAGTGTCAGATCCAATGAGCAGTTCTTC. Amino acid sequence: CASSVRSNEQFF.

Only one count was recorded for this clonotype. The V call is TRBV20-1, the J call TRBJ2-3, with TRBD2 identical over 7 bases. The CDR3 contains 15 residues. The V gene end was trimmed by 2 bases and the J gene end by 2 bases; junction bases not matched to a gene: 7. The V gene's germline CDR1 is DFQATT and CDR2 SNEGSKA (reference sequence). CDR3 amino acids: CSARRRGESTDTQYF. The CDR3 nucleotides are TGCAGTGCTAGACGTCGGGGGGAGTCCACAGATACGCAGTATTTT.

The chain has TRBV29-1 and TRBJ2-3; 9 nucleotides align to TRBD2. This CDR3 is built from 12 residues. The germline CDR1 and CDR2 sequences are SQVTM and ANQGSEA. V trimming: 7 bases; J trimming: 4 bases; junction bases outside the gene matches: 3. CDR3 nucleotides: TGCAGCGCTGCGGGGGGGCCAGATACGCAGTATTTT. Translated, it gives CSAAGGPDTQYF.

The rearrangement links TRBV20-1 to TRBJ1-4, with a tentative D call TRBD1 (5 bases). The ends were cut back, 2 bases at V and 8 bases at J, with 18 bases in the middle. The CDR3 is 15 amino acids. Germline lookup yields CDR1 DFQATT and CDR2 SNEGSKA (reference sequence). CDR3 in DNA: TGCAGTGCTAGAATCCCCGGGACTCAAGACGAAAAACTGTTTTTT. Its translation: CSARIPGTQDEKLFF.

The chain recombines TRBV3-1 with TRBJ1-4, with a weak D call TRBD1 (6 bases). CDR3 length equals 20 residues. Germline CDR1 and CDR2: LGHDT and YNNKEL (reference sequence). The V end lost 1 base, the J end lost 8 bases, and 29 bases lay between the germline ends. CDR3 coding DNA: TGTGCCAGCAGCCAAGTCGACAGGCGCTTTCAACAGGGAGGAGGGGAAAAACTGTTTTTT. The encoded protein is CASSQVDRRFQQGGGEKLFF.

The chain carries TRBV7-9 and TRBJ1-4; D is uncertain. This CDR3 is 14 amino acids long. CDR1 and CDR2 (germline): SEHNR, FQNEAQ (reference sequence). The V gene lost 1 base and the J gene lost 4 bases, with 7 bases spanning the gap. CDR3 sequence: CASSLGTFNEKLFF. The DNA for the CDR3 is TGTGCCAGCAGCTTAGGGACGTTTAATGAAAAACTGTTTTTT.

This chain connects TRBV7-2 to TRBJ2-1, with TRBD2 matching 10 bases. Germline values: CDR1 SGHTA, CDR2 FQGNSA. After removal of 6 bases from V and 2 bases from J, the junction contained 4 bases not matched to a gene. The CDR3 is made up of 15 amino acids. The CDR3: CASSNLAGAYNEQFF. DNA for the CDR3: TGTGCCAGCAGTAATCTAGCGGGGGCCTACAATGAGCAGTTCTTC.

The chain links TRBV6-5 to TRBJ1-2; TRBD1 is a possible D gene (6 bases). Germline assignment: CDR1 MNHEY and CDR2 SVGAGI. Trimming stripped 5 bases from V and 7 bases from J, with 14 bases between. This CDR3 region has 13 residues. In DNA, the CDR3 is TGTGCCAGCAGTAAAACAGGGCCCTCTGGCTACACCTTC. This encodes CASSKTGPSGYTF.

V gene TRBV10-3 combines with J gene TRBJ2-5, with unresolved D. The length of the CDR3 is 14 residues. Germline V gene sequence: CDR1 ENHRY, CDR2 SYGVKD. Trimming removed 3 bases from V and 3 bases from J, with 11 bases in between. The chain's CDR3 is CAISDWRSEETQYF. The CDR3 DNA reads as TGTGCCATCAGTGATTGGCGGAGCGAAGAGACCCAGTACTTC.

V usage is TRBV12-3 or TRBV12-4 and J usage is TRBJ1-6; 7 nucleotides align to TRBD1. There are 15 residues in the CDR3. V shed 6 bases, J shed 10 bases, and the junction held 12 bases outside the gene matches. The CDR3 spells CASRPATGSVSPLHF. The CDR3 DNA follows: TGTGCCAGCAGGCCGGCGACAGGGTCGGTATCACCCCTCCACTTT.

The chain joins TRBV2 to TRBJ2-5; 10 bases map to TRBD1. TRBJ2-7 matches the DNA end more closely, so the J call is doubtful. This CDR3 has 13 residues. Germline V gene lookup returns CDR1 SNHLY and CDR2 FYNNEI. CDR3 amino acids: CASGRTGGLEQYF. CDR3 coding DNA: TGTGCCAGCGGTAGGACAGGGGGTCTCGAGCAGTACTTC.

The rearrangement joins TRBV20-1 to TRBJ2-1, with D perhaps matching TRBD1 (6 bases). Trimming stripped 0 bases from V and 2 bases from J, with 11 bases between. This CDR3 region has 15 residues. CDR1 is DFQATT, CDR2 SNEGSKA, per germline (reference sequence). In DNA form, the CDR3 reads TGCAGTGCTAGAGATGGGGCAGGGGCCTACAATGAGCAGTTCTTC. As protein: CSARDGAGAYNEQFF.

Regarding this clonotype: The junction departs from germline at one end; a sequencing error may be responsible. This chain connects TRBV6-5 to TRBJ2-5, with D tentatively TRBD1 (6 bases). The V gene's germline CDR1 is MNHEY and CDR2 SVGAGI. The CDR3 sequence is 15 residues long. CDR3: CAGSYSPGEQETQYF. As DNA, the CDR3 is TGTGCCGGCAGTTACTCCCCAGGGGAGCAAGAGACCCAGTACTTC.

The chain links TRBV4-1 to TRBJ2-3; the match to TRBD2 covers 7 bases. The CDR3 runs to 17 residues. The germline V gene encodes CDR1 MGHRA and CDR2 YSYEKL. The trim removed 0 bases at V and 5 bases at J, leaving 11 bases unmatched. The CDR3 is CASSQEALAGRGDTQYF. The CDR3 region has the DNA TGCGCCAGCAGCCAAGAGGCGTTAGCGGGCCGCGGAGATACGCAGTATTTT.

This rearrangement joins TRBV6-2 or TRBV6-3 to TRBJ2-4; 8 positions match TRBD1. The J call could be wrong; TRBJ2-7 is a better fit for the DNA end. Germline CDR1 MNHEY, CDR2 SVGEGT. The CDR3 totals 14 residues. CDR3 in DNA: TGTGCCAGCAGTCGGACAGGGCTTACCCACGAGCAGTACTTC. Its protein is CASSRTGLTHEQYF.

This clonotype was counted a single time. The chain links TRBV7-2 to TRBJ2-3, with D tentatively TRBD1 or TRBD2 (5 bases each). Germline loops: CDR1 SGHTA, CDR2 FQGNSA. This CDR3 region has 15 residues. V was shortened by 3 bases and J by 6 bases, with 16 bases between the two germline ends. CDR3 in amino acids: CASSFGGPGRDTQYF. The CDR3 coding sequence is TGTGCCAGCAGCTTTGGGGGTCCAGGCCGGGATACGCAGTATTTT.

V gene TRBV6-2 or TRBV6-3 combines with J gene TRBJ2-7, with TRBD2 identical over 9 bases. The J call is in doubt because the DNA end fits TRBJ2-5 better. The CDR3 runs to 20 residues. The V gene's germline CDR1 is MNHEY and CDR2 SVGEGT. The CDR3 DNA follows: TGTGCCAGCAGTTACCAAGACGTGGACTATAGCGGGGGAAAGTTCGAGACCCAGTACTTC. Its protein is CASSYQDVDYSGGKFETQYF.

The V and J genes are TRBV20-1 and TRBJ2-2; a weak D match, TRBD1 (6 bases). Germline CDR1 DFQATT, CDR2 SNEGSKA (reference sequence). With 4 bases removed from V and 6 bases from J, the gap between germline ends came to 9 bases. The CDR3 contains 12 residues. CDR3 protein: CSAKDSAGELFF. CDR3 coding DNA: TGCAGTGCTAAGGACAGCGCCGGGGAGCTGTTTTTT.

Only a few counts were recorded for this clonotype. The V gene is TRBV6-5, the J gene TRBJ2-1; 9 nucleotides match TRBD1. The CDR3 runs to 14 residues. J was trimmed by 7 bases and V by 0 bases; bases with no gene match: 1. Per the germline V gene, CDR1 is MNHEY and CDR2 is SVGAGI. CDR3: CASSYSTGGNEQFF. DNA of the CDR3: TGTGCCAGCAGTTACTCGACAGGGGGGAATGAGCAGTTCTTC.

The rearrangement uses TRBV6-1 and TRBJ1-5; TRBD1 is a possible D gene (5 bases). Trimming cost V 6 bases and J 4 bases, with 16 bases left between them. The CDR3 extends over 15 amino acids. Germline V CDR1 and CDR2: MNHNS, SASEGT. The CDR3 bases are TGTGCCAGCAGCCGAGGCGCGGGGCGTAATCAGCCCCAGCATTTT. It codes for CASSRGAGRNQPQHF.

The chain employs TRBV12-3 or TRBV12-4 and TRBJ1-6; 7 bases align to TRBD1. V shed 5 bases, J shed 9 bases, and the junction held 7 bases outside the gene matches. The CDR3 is 14 amino acids. Here the CDR3 reads CASSIGQDFSPLHF. The CDR3 DNA reads as TGTGCCAGCAGTATAGGACAGGACTTTTCACCCCTCCACTTT.

A few counts support this clonotype. V gene TRBV7-9 combines with J gene TRBJ1-6; 8 bases fit TRBD1. Trimming took 1 base from V and 9 from J; bases not matched to a gene: 5. Germline CDR1 is SEHNR and CDR2 is FQNEAQ (reference sequence). The CDR3 totals 15 residues. The CDR3 coding sequence is TGTGCCAGCAGCTTAGTGGGGCAGGGGGCTTCACCCCTCCACTTT. Translated: CASSLVGQGASPLHF.

This clonotype was seen a handful of times. The chain employs TRBV9 and TRBJ2-6; perhaps D is TRBD1 or TRBD2 (5 bases each). The CDR3 extends over 17 amino acids. CDR1 is SGDLS, CDR2 YYNGEE, per germline. V dropped 0 bases and J dropped 2 bases, with 12 bases sitting between them. The DNA for the CDR3 is TGTGCCAGCAGCGTAGAGGTTTTGGGGGCTGGGGCCAACGTCCTGACTTTC. It specifies CASSVEVLGAGANVLTF.

The chain uses TRBV5-1 and TRBJ2-1, with no clear D. The J call may be wrong; the DNA end is better matched by TRBJ2-7. Per the germline V gene, CDR1 is SGHRS and CDR2 is YFSETQ. The CDR3 loop spans 18 amino acids. CDR3 protein: CASSLEGRPIGSYNEQYF. DNA for the CDR3: TGCGCCAGCAGCTTGGAAGGCCGACCAATAGGATCCTACAATGAGCAGTACTTC.

CDR3: CACLKGGLTDTQYF. CDR3 bases: TGTGCCTGTCTAAAGGGGGGGCTCACAGATACGCAGTATTTT. This sequence joins TRBV30 and TRBJ2-3; perhaps TRBD2 as D (7 bases). CDR1 GTSNPN and CDR2 SVGIG come from the germline V gene (reference sequence). Deletions cut 6 bases from V and 2 bases from J, with 15 bases between. This CDR3 spans 14 amino acids.

This clonotype was recorded once. The chain couples TRBV15 to TRBJ2-4; possibly TRBD1 for D (6 bases). Trimming shortened V by 0 bases and J by 13 bases, and 19 bases separated the two germline ends. The germline gives CDR1 LNHNV, CDR2 YYDKDF (reference sequence). The CDR3 totals 15 residues. CDR3 amino acids: CATSRDRLQGREQYF. CDR3 nucleotides: TGTGCCACCAGCAGAGATAGGCTACAGGGCCGAGAGCAGTACTTC.

Remarks on this clonotype: A read error may be the cause here, since a much bigger clone is one base away. The chain has TRBV7-2 and TRBJ1-4; 11 nucleotides match TRBD1. Germline CDR1 is SGHTA and CDR2 is FQGNSA. The CDR3 covers 14 residues. CDR3: CVSRQGTGGEKLFF. For the CDR3, the DNA is TGTGTCAGCAGACAAGGGACAGGGGGGGAAAAACTGTTTTTT. The complete variable domain, with remaining parts taken from reference TRBV7-2 and TRBJ1-4, reads GAGVSQSPSNKVTEKGKDVELRCDPISGHTALYWYRQSLGQGLEFLIYFQGNSAPDKSGLPSDRFSAERTGGSVSTLTIQRTQQEDSAVYLCVSRQGTGGEKLFFGSGTQLSVL.